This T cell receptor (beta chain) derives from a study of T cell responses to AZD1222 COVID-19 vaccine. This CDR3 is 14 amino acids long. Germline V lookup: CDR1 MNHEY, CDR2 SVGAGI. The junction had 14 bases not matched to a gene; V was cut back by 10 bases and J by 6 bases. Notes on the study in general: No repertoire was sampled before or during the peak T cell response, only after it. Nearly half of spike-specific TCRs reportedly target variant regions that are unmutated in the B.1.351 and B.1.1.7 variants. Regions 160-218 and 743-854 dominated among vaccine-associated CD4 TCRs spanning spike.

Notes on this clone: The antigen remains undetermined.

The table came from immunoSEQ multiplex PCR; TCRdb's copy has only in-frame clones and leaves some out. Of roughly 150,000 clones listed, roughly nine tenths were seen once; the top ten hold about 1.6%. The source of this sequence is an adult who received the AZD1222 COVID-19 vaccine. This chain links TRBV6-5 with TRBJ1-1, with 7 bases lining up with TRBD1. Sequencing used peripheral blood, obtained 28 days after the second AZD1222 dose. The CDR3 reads CATDGRGTGAEAFF. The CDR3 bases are TGTGCCACCGATGGGCGGGGTACAGGGGCTGAAGCTTTCTTT.